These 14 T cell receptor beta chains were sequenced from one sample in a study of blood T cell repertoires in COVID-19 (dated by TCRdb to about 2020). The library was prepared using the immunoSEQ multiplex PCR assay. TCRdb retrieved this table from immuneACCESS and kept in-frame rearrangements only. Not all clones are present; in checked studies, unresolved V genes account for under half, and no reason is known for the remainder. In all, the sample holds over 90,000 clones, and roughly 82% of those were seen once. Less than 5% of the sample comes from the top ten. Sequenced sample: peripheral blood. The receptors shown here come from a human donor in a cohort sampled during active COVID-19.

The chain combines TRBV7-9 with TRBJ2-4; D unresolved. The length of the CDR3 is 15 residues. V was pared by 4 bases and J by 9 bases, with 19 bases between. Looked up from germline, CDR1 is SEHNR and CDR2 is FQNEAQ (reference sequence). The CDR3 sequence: CASSSTQVSHTIQYF. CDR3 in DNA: TGTGCCAGCAGCTCTACGCAGGTCTCCCATACCATTCAGTACTTC.

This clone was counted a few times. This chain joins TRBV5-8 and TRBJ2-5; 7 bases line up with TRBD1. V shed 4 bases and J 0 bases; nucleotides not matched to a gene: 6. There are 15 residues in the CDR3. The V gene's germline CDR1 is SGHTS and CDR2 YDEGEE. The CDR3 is CASSNRGQNQETQYF. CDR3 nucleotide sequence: TGTGCCAGCAGCAACCGGGGACAGAACCAAGAGACCCAGTACTTC. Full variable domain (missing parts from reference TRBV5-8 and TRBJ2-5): EAGVTQSPTHLIKTRGQQATLRCSPISGHTSVYWYQQALGLGLQFLLWYDEGEERNRGNFPPRFSGRQFPNYSSELNVNALELEDSALYLCASSNRGQNQETQYFGPGTRLLVL.

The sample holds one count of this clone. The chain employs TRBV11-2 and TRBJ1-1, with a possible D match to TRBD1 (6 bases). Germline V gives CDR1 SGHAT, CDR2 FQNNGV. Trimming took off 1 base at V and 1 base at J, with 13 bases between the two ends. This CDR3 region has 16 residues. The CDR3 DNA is TGTGCCAGCAGCTTAGGTAGGGCGACAGGGAACACTGAAGCTTTCTTT. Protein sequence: CASSLGRATGNTEAFF. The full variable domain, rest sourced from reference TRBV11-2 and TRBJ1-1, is EAGVAQSPRYKIIEKRQSVAFWCNPISGHATLYWYQQILGQGPKLLIQFQNNGVVDDSQLPKDRFSAERLKGVDSTLKIQPAKLEDSAVYLCASSLGRATGNTEAFFGQGTRLTVV.

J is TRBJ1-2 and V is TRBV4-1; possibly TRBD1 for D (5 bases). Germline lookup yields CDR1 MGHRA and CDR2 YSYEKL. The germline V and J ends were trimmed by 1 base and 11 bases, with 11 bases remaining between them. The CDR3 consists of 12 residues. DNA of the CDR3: TGCGCCAGCAGCCAAGTCGCAGGGTTTTACACCTTC. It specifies CASSQVAGFYTF.

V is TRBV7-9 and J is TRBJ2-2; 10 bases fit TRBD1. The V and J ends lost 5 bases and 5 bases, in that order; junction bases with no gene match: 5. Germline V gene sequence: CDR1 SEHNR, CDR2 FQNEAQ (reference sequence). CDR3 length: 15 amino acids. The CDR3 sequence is CASSRQGAGTGELFF. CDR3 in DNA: TGTGCCAGCAGCCGACAGGGGGCCGGTACCGGGGAGCTGTTTTTT. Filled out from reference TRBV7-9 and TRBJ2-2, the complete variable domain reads DTGVSQNPRHKITKRGQNVTFRCDPISEHNRLYWYRQTLGQGPEFLTYFQNEAQLEKSRLLSDRFSAERPKGSFSTLEIQRTEQGDSAMYLCASSRQGAGTGELFFGEGSRLTVL.

This chain's CDR3 is CASSLFEAEGYTF. The DNA for the CDR3 is TGTGCCAGCAGCTTATTCGAGGCCGAGGGCTACACCTTC. This chain uses TRBV7-9 with TRBJ1-2, with D uncertain. The germline V gene encodes CDR1 SEHNR and CDR2 FQNEAQ (reference sequence). V gave up 2 bases and J gave up 8 bases, with 12 bases separating them. CDR3 length equals 13 residues. The variable domain in full, completed from reference TRBV7-9 and TRBJ1-2, reads DTGVSQNPRHKITKRGQNVTFRCDPISEHNRLYWYRQTLGQGPEFLTYFQNEAQLEKSRLLSDRFSAERPKGSFSTLEIQRTEQGDSAMYLCASSLFEAEGYTFGSGTRLTVV.

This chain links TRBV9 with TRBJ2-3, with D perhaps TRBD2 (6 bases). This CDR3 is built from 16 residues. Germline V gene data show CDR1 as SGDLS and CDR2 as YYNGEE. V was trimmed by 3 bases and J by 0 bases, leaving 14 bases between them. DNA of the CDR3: TGTGCCAGCAGCGAGGGACTTGCCACTAGCACAGATACGCAGTATTTT. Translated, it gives CASSEGLATSTDTQYF.

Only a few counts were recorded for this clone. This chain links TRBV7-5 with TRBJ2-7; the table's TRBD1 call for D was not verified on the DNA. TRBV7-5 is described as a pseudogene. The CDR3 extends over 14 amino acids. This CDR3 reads CARSSRGDSYEQYF. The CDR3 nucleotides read TGTGCCAGAAGCTCCAGGGGGGATTCCTACGAGCAGTACTTC.

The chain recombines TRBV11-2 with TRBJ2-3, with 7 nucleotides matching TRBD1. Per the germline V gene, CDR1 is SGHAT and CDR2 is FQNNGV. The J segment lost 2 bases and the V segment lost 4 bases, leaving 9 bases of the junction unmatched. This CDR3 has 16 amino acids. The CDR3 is CASSSQGVSSTDTQYF. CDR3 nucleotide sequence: TGTGCCAGCAGCTCGCAGGGGGTTAGCTCCACAGATACGCAGTATTTT.

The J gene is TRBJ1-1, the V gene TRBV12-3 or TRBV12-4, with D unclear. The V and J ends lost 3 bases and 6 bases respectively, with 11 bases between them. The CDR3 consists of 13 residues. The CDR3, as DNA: TGTGCCAGCAGTTTGGTACGACGGGCTGAAGCTTTCTTT. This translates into CASSLVRRAEAFF.

In nucleotides, the CDR3 is TGTGCCAGCAGTTACCCTAAGCGGGGGACAGATACGCAGTATTTT. Protein: CASSYPKRGTDTQYF. The chain has TRBV6-2 or TRBV6-3 and TRBJ2-3, with TRBD2 matching 8 bases. Germline-derived CDR1 and CDR2 are MNHEY and SVGEGT. J was trimmed by 3 bases and V by 2 bases; bases with no gene match: 4. There are 15 residues in the CDR3.

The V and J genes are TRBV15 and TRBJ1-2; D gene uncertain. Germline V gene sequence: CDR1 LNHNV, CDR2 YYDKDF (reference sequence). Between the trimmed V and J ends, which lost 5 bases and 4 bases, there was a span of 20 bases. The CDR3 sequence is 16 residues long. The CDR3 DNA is TGTGCCACCAGCGCATTTCCCCCACAGTCCGCCTATGGCTACACCTTC. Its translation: CATSAFPPQSAYGYTF.

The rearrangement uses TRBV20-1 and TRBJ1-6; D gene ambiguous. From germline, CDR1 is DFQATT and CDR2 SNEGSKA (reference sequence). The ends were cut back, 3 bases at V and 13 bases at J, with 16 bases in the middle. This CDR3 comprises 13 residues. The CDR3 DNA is TGCAGTGCTAGTTTCACCTACTACACCCCCCTCCACTTT. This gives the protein CSASFTYYTPLHF.

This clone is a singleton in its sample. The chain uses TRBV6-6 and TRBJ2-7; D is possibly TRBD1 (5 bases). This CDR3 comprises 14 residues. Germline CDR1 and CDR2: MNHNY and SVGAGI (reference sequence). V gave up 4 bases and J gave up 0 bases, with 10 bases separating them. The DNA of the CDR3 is TGTGCCAGCAGTTTTCGACAGAGCTCCTACGAGCAGTACTTC. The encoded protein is CASSFRQSSYEQYF.